The rows below give T cell receptor beta chains drawn from one sample of a study of shared clonotypes between healthy human individuals. Repertoires were generated with immunoSEQ multiplex PCR, while TCRdb's copy carries only in-frame clones and drops some. This sample yields roughly 2.5 million clones, of which about 92% are seen a single time; roughly 0.14% belongs to the top ten. Sequencing input: naive CD4+ T cells sorted from blood. These receptors all come from a man in his late teens or twenties in good health. The CDR3 runs from the conserved cysteine through the conserved F or W. The order of the fields is V gene, clone size, J gene, CDR3 protein. Rows give clone size only sometimes, using once, few, many, or a class for an expanded clone.

TRBV27,.,TRBJ2-2,CASTGTLPNTGELFF
TRBV9,.,TRBJ2-2,CASSGTSNTGELFF
TRBV4-1,.,TRBJ1-4,CASSSAGVGEKLFF
TRBV30,.,TRBJ1-2,CAWAIGRGQSHGYTF
TRBV10-2,.,TRBJ2-2,CASTRAGELFF
TRBV10-2,.,TRBJ1-2,CASRVGEGRVGYTF
TRBV6-5,few,TRBJ1-1,CASSYRSEAFF
TRBV5-6,.,TRBJ1-1,CASSPGGYTEAFF
TRBV5-6,.,TRBJ1-6,CASSFEDRGNSPLHF
TRBV7-2,.,TRBJ2-3,CASSLTGANTQYF
TRBV28,.,TRBJ2-1,CASSQPAYRSYNEQFF
TRBV13,.,TRBJ2-5,CASSFGTGTTSPETQYF
TRBV5-3,.,TRBJ2-2,CARSYGPELFF
TRBV28,.,TRBJ2-2,CASQYRYGPFNTGELFF
TRBV5-4,.,TRBJ2-5,CASSLFLAGGVKETQYF
TRBV7-2,.,TRBJ2-7,CASSPDRASEQYF
TRBV4-1,.,TRBJ2-3,CASSQEGGQGTDTQYF
TRBV7-2,.,TRBJ1-5,CASSQYSNQPQHF
TRBV7-9,.,TRBJ2-7,CASSLISGEQYF
TRBV19,.,TRBJ1-5,CASSGTGGSNQPQHF
TRBV27,.,TRBJ2-3,CASSSGGKADTQYF
TRBV6-6,.,TRBJ1-1,CASSYGDSNTEAFF
TRBV10-3,.,TRBJ2-7,CAISDYYEQYF
TRBV29-1,.,TRBJ2-7,CSVEVYRGYEQYF
TRBV28,.,TRBJ1-6,CASSESWGVGNSPLHF
TRBV10-3,.,TRBJ1-6,CAISEWGGRTLHF
TRBV21-1,.,TRBJ1-5,CASSKPRVPGHSNQPQHF
TRBV6-6,.,TRBJ1-2,CASRHGQNNYGYTF
TRBV5-1,.,TRBJ2-7,CASSWGRDRGGKEQYF
TRBV7-3,few,TRBJ1-6,CASSLGSSPLHF
TRBV5-4,.,TRBJ1-4,CASSSPKQGRDEKLFF
TRBV6-6,.,TRBJ1-5,CASSTSQGNQPQHF
TRBV6-1,.,TRBJ2-2,CASSDGLGGIGELFF
TRBV9,.,TRBJ2-3,CASSILGLAGGSDTQYF
TRBV11-3,.,TRBJ1-3,CASSLDRGPGNTIYF
TRBV19,.,TRBJ2-3,CASSSKAGGLDTQYF
TRBV30,once,TRBJ1-1,CAWGEGTEAFF
TRBV7-9,.,TRBJ1-2,CASSLGHRTLYGYTF
TRBV5-1,.,TRBJ2-2,CASSDGEPNTGELFF
TRBV30,.,TRBJ1-2,CAWSRDWTGDSYGYTF
TRBV27,once,TRBJ1-5,CASTPSGTGGFQPQHF
TRBV10-3,.,TRBJ2-3,CAISESVLGGSDTQYF
TRBV29-1,once,TRBJ1-2,CSVDRNGYTF
TRBV18,.,TRBJ2-2,CASSQPGELFF
TRBV5-1,.,TRBJ1-1,CASSPEGGNTEAFF
TRBV18,.,TRBJ2-7,CASSPNLQGSLYEQYF
TRBV5-1,.,TRBJ2-5,CASSKRGGFGETQYF